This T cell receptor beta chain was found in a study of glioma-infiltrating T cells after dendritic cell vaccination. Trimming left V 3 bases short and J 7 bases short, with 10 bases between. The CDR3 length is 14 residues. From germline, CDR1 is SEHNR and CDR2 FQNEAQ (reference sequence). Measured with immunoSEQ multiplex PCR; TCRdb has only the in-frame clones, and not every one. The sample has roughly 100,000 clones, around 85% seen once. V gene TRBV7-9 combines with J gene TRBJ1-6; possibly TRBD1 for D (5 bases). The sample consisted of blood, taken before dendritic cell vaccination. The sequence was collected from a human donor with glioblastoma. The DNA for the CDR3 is TGTGCCAGCAGCTTTCCGCAGGGAAATTCACCCCTCCACTTT. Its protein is CASSFPQGNSPLHF.